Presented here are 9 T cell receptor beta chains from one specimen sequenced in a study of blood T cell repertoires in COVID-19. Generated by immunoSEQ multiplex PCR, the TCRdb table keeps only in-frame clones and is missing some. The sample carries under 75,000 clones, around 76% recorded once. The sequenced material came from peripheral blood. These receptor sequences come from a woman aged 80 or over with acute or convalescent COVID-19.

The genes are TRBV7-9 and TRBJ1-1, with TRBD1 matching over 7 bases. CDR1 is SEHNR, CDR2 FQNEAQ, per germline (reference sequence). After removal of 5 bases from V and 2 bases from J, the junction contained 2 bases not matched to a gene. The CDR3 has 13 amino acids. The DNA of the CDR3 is TGTGCCAGCAGCAACAGGGGTAACACTGAAGCTTTCTTT. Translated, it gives CASSNRGNTEAFF.

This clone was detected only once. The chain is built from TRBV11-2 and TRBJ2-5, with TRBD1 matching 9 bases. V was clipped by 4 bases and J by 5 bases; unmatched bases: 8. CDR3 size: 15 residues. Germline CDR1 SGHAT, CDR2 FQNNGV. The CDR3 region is CASSYPTGGEETQYF. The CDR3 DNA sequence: TGTGCCAGCAGCTACCCAACAGGGGGCGAGGAGACCCAGTACTTC.

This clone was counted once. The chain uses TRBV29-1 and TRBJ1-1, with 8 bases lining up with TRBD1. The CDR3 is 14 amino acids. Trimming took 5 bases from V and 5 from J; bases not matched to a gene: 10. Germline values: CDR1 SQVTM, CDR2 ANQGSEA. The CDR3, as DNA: TGCAGCGTTACCGGACAGGGAGGAGGAACTGAAGCTTTCTTT. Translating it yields CSVTGQGGGTEAFF.

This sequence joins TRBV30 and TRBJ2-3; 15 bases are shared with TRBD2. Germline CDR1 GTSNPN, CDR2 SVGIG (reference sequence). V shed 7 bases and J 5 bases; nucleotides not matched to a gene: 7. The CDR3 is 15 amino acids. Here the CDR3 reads CASTRGLAGGDTQYF. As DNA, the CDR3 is TGTGCCTCCACCAGGGGACTAGCGGGAGGAGATACGCAGTATTTT.

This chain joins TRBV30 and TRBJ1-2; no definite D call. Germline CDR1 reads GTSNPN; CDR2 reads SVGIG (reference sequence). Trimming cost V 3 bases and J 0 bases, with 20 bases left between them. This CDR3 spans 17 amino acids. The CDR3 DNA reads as TGTGCCTGGAGCGATAAACCCCAAAAGGGAGCTAACTATGGCTACACCTTC. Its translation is CAWSDKPQKGANYGYTF.

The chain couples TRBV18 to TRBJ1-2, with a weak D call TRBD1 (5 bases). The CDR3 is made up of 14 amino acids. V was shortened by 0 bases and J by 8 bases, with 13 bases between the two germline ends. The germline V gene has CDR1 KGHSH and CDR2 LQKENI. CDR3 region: CASSPPTWGGGYTF. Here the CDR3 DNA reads TGTGCCAGCTCACCACCGACTTGGGGCGGAGGCTACACCTTC.

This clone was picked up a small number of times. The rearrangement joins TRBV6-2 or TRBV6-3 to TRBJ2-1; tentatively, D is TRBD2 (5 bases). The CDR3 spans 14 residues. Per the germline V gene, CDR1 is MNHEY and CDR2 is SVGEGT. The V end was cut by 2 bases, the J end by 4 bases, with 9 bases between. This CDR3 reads CASSYGWRYNEQFF. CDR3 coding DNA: TGTGCCAGCAGTTACGGGTGGAGGTACAATGAGCAGTTCTTC.

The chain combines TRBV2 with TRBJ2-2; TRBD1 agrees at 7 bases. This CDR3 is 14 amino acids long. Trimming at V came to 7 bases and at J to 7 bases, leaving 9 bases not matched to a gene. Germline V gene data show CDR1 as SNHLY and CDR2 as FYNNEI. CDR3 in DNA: TGTGCCAGCACCAGACAGGGAATGAGCGGGGAGCTGTTTTTT. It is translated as CASTRQGMSGELFF.

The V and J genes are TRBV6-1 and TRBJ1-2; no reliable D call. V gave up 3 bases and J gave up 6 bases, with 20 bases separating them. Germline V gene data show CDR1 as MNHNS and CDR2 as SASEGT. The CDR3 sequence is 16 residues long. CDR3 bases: TGTGCCAGCAGTGAGGGCCTTTACCCGGCTACGGATGGCTACACCTTC. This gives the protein CASSEGLYPATDGYTF.